Listed below are T cell receptor beta chains from one sample, sequenced in a study of CD8+CD57+ T cells in acquired aplastic anemia. TCRdb reanalysed the reads using MiXCR and keeps one entry per CDR3 protein. This table has around 19,000 distinct CDR3 sequences, under 40% appearing once. Material: CD8+CD57+ T cells sorted from PBMCs. The receptors stem from a human donor with aplastic anemia. Each CDR3 is given with its conserved first and last residue. The D gene is left open where the match is weak. Rows may omit the clone size; those that give it use once, few, many or a size class.

TGTGCCAGCAGCTTCCAGCTCCCAAGCACAGATACGCAGTATTTT,CASSFQLPSTDTQYF,TRBJ2-3,-,-,TRBV11-2
TGCAGTGCTAGAGATATTGACATCTGGGGCTACACCTTC,CSARDIDIWGYTF,TRBJ1-2,few,-,TRBV20-1
TGTGCCAGTAGTATGGTCTATGTGCTGGAGTCAGTAGCGAACACCATATATTTT,CASSMVYVLESVANTIYF,TRBJ1-3,-,-,TRBV19
TGTGCCAGCAGCACAGGACAGGGGACAGATACGCAGTATTTT,CASSTGQGTDTQYF,TRBJ2-3,-,TRBD1,TRBV7-9
TGTGCCAGCATGGGGAGCACAGATACGCAGTATTTT,CASMGSTDTQYF,TRBJ2-3,few,-,TRBV6-1
TGCAGTGCTAGAAACAGCGGGGGGGGTTGGGAGACCCAGTACTTC,CSARNSGGGWETQYF,TRBJ2-5,few,TRBD2,TRBV20-1
TGCAGTGCTAGTACTAGCGGGGACCATGTGCAGTTCTTC,CSASTSGDHVQFF,TRBJ2-1,once,TRBD2,TRBV20-1
TGCAGCGTTGAGAGCTCTGGAAACACCATATATTTT,CSVESSGNTIYF,TRBJ1-3,-,-,TRBV29-1
TGTGCCAGCAGTCCTAACATGGGGTATCCGGGGCTTGAGCAGTTCTTC,CASSPNMGYPGLEQFF,TRBJ2-1,-,-,TRBV27
TGTGCCAGCAGCAAGCAGGGTAGGACGACCCAGTACTTC,CASSKQGRTTQYF,TRBJ2-5,-,-,TRBV7-2
TGTGCCAGCAGCTTAGCAAGTGAAGCTTTCTTT,CASSLASEAFF,TRBJ1-1,few,-,TRBV7-9
TGCAGTGCTATGGGGGGGACTCCTGCCTACGAGCAGTACTTC,CSAMGGTPAYEQYF,TRBJ2-7,many,TRBD2,TRBV20-1
TGTGCCATCAGTGGCTCCCGGGGATCCGACCAGGAGACCCAGTACTTC,CAISGSRGSDQETQYF,TRBJ2-5,-,-,TRBV10-3
TGCAGTCTCGCGGACCCCGGCACCGGAGAGACCCAGTACTTC,CSLADPGTGETQYF,TRBJ2-5,-,-,TRBV20-1
TGTGCCAGCAGCTATCTGGGGGGTGATGAGCAGTTCTTC,CASSYLGGDEQFF,TRBJ2-1,few,-,TRBV7-3
TGTGCCAGCAGTGGTAGCAGCGTCTCCTATAATTCACCCCTCCACTTT,CASSGSSVSYNSPLHF,TRBJ1-6,few,-,TRBV6-1
TGTGCCAGCAGTTTGGGACAGGGTAATTCACCCCTCCACTTT,CASSLGQGNSPLHF,TRBJ1-6,few,TRBD1,TRBV12-3/TRBV12-4
TGTGCCAGCAGCCCCACAGGGGCCGAGGGAAAAGCTTTCTTT,CASSPTGAEGKAFF,TRBJ1-1,-,TRBD1,TRBV7-9
TGCAGTGCTAGAGATCTGGGCGGGAGAGACTACAATGAGCAGTTCTTC,CSARDLGGRDYNEQFF,TRBJ2-1,-,TRBD2,TRBV20-1
TGTGCCAGCAGCCAACCGGGACTAGCGAAGGAGACCCAGTACTTC,CASSQPGLAKETQYF,TRBJ2-5,many,TRBD2,TRBV4-2
TGCGCCAGCAGCTCCTCCGGGACACCGAACACTGAAGCTTTCTTT,CASSSSGTPNTEAFF,TRBJ1-1,few,-,TRBV5-1
TGCAGTAACAGGGTTGTCGCGAGCGGCTACACCTTC,CSNRVVASGYTF,TRBJ1-2,-,-,TRBV20-1
TGTGCCAGCAGCGTAGGCGGCAGGGTCTCAGATACGCAGTATTTT,CASSVGGRVSDTQYF,TRBJ2-3,-,-,TRBV9
TGTGCCAGCAGCGTAGGGGTGCGGGGGGCCGGTGAGACCCAGTACTTC,CASSVGVRGAGETQYF,TRBJ2-5,-,TRBD2,TRBV9
TGTGCCAGTAGTATGGAGGAGAGGAATGAAAAACTGTTTTTT,CASSMEERNEKLFF,TRBJ1-4,-,-,TRBV19
TGTGCCAGCAGTGACAGGGCCGGGGAGCTGTTTTTT,CASSDRAGELFF,TRBJ2-2,many,-,TRBV25-1
TGTGCCAGCAGTGTGACGAGGGGGTTGAGCTACGAGCAGTACTTC,CASSVTRGLSYEQYF,TRBJ2-7,-,-,TRBV6-1
TGTGCCACCAGCAGGGGACTAGCGGGAGGTGGCGAGCAGTACTTC,CATSRGLAGGGEQYF,TRBJ2-7,-,TRBD2,TRBV15
TGTGCCAGCAGCCCCCGGGACGCTGGGGAGGAGACCCAGTACTTC,CASSPRDAGEETQYF,TRBJ2-5,-,-,TRBV9
TGCAGTGCCCGGATGCTAGCGGGAGGGCCTCTCAATGAGCAGTTCTTC,CSARMLAGGPLNEQFF,TRBJ2-1,-,TRBD2,TRBV20-1
TGCAGTGCTAGCATTACAGGGCATAGCAATCAGCCCCAGCATTTT,CSASITGHSNQPQHF,TRBJ1-5,many,-,TRBV20-1
TGTGCCAGCAGCGTACAGGGAGGAGAGACCCAGTACTTC,CASSVQGGETQYF,TRBJ2-5,-,-,TRBV9
TGTGCCAGCAGTGAACGACAGGGAGGTAGCGGGGTCCAAGAGACCCAGTACTTC,CASSERQGGSGVQETQYF,TRBJ2-5,few,-,TRBV12-3/TRBV12-4
TGTGCCAGCAGCTTTACCGGGAGCGGGAGTGAGCAGTACTTC,CASSFTGSGSEQYF,TRBJ2-7,-,TRBD2,TRBV7-9
TGCAGTGCTAGAGATATTGGACAGCCCCAGCATTTT,CSARDIGQPQHF,TRBJ1-5,many,-,TRBV20-1
TGTGCCAGCAGTAACAAGAACCGGGACGGTTCCTACGAGCAGTACTTC,CASSNKNRDGSYEQYF,TRBJ2-7,-,-,TRBV12-3/TRBV12-4
TGCGCCAGCAGCCTAATAGCGGGCTACAATGAGCAGTTCTTC,CASSLIAGYNEQFF,TRBJ2-1,-,TRBD2,TRBV4-1
TGTGCCACGAGACCGGGACAGGGGGCATTGGAGCAGTACTTC,CATRPGQGALEQYF,TRBJ2-7,few,TRBD1,TRBV24-1
TGTGCCAGCAGCTCGGACAGGTCCTACGAGCAGTACTTC,CASSSDRSYEQYF,TRBJ2-7,-,TRBD1,TRBV7-8
TGTGCCAGCAGCCTTGGGACCCCCTCTGGAAACACCATATATTTT,CASSLGTPSGNTIYF,TRBJ1-3,many,-,TRBV7-8
TGTGCCAGCAGCTGGGGCGCAGGCAATGAGCAGTTCTTC,CASSWGAGNEQFF,TRBJ2-1,-,-,TRBV7-2
TGTGCCACCAGCAGAGGTAGCGGGGGGGCCAACGTCCTGACTTTC,CATSRGSGGANVLTF,TRBJ2-6,-,TRBD2,TRBV15
TGTGCCAGCAGTCACCGCTCTGGGGCCAACTACGAGCAGTACTTC,CASSHRSGANYEQYF,TRBJ2-7,-,-,TRBV6-4
TGTGCCACCAGTGAACGTAACTACGAGCAGTACTTC,CATSERNYEQYF,TRBJ2-7,few,-,TRBV24-1
TGTGCCAGCAGCCAACAGGACATTCAAGAGACCCAGTACTTC,CASSQQDIQETQYF,TRBJ2-5,many,-,TRBV3-1
TGTGCCAACAGGGCTCGGGGGACTGTGACTTCTCGCTCCTATAATTCACCCCTCCACTTT,CANRARGTVTSRSYNSPLHF,TRBJ1-6,-,-,TRBV2
TGCAGTGCCTTGGGACAGGACAGGTTAAGTACCTTC,CSALGQDRLSTF,TRBJ1-2,few,TRBD1,TRBV20-1
TGTGCCAGCAGCGTAGTAGAATCCACCGGGGAGCTGTTTTTT,CASSVVESTGELFF,TRBJ2-2,once,-,TRBV9
TGTGCCAGCAGTGAGGGACAGGGGCACACAGATACGCAGTATTTT,CASSEGQGHTDTQYF,TRBJ2-3,many,TRBD1,TRBV25-1
TGTGCCAGCAGCTTAAGGATAAGTCGTGCTAGCGCATTCACAGATACGCAGTATTTT,CASSLRISRASAFTDTQYF,TRBJ2-3,-,-,TRBV7-3